Listed here are 23 T cell receptor beta chains from one sample, sequenced in a study of Tregs in tolerant kidney transplant recipients. Generated by immunoSEQ multiplex PCR, the TCRdb table keeps only in-frame clones and is missing some. The sample contains tens of thousands of clones, over 75% of which appear only once. The sequences come from Tregs from blood, collected before the transplant. The source is a human donor who received a combined kidney and bone marrow transplant.

The chain couples TRBV5-1 to TRBJ2-2, with D maybe TRBD1 (5 bases). V lost 3 bases, J lost 0 bases, and 6 bases lay in between. The germline gives CDR1 SGHRS, CDR2 YFSETQ. This CDR3 has 14 amino acids. CDR3 sequence (DNA): TGCGCCAGCAGCTCGACAGCGAACACCGGGGAGCTGTTTTTT. Amino acid sequence: CASSSTANTGELFF.

The chain combines TRBV5-6 with TRBJ2-5; weak D call: TRBD2 (6 bases). V was clipped by 1 base and J by 6 bases, with 19 bases between them. There are 16 residues in the CDR3. CDR1 SGHDT and CDR2 YYEEEE come from the germline V gene. This CDR3 is CASSLPVRASAQTQYF. The CDR3 DNA sequence: TGTGCCAGCAGCTTGCCGGTTCGGGCTAGCGCCCAGACCCAGTACTTC.

J is TRBJ1-4 and V is TRBV19, with unresolved D. Looked up from germline, CDR1 is LNHDA and CDR2 is SQIVND (reference sequence). The CDR3 has 13 residues. V lost 5 bases and J 2 bases, leaving 6 bases between the germline ends. CDR3 DNA sequence: TGTGCCAGTAGTGTGGCCACTAATGAAAAACTGTTTTTT. It translates to CASSVATNEKLFF.

This sequence joins TRBV28 and TRBJ1-4; no reliable D call. The CDR3 loop spans 16 amino acids. Per the germline V gene, CDR1 is MDHEN and CDR2 is SYDVKM. V was shortened by 6 bases and J by 0 bases, with 14 bases between the two germline ends. The CDR3 sequence is CASSPNNDPTNEKLFF. Written as DNA, the CDR3 is TGTGCCAGCAGCCCCAATAACGACCCAACTAATGAAAAACTGTTTTTT.

V gene TRBV18 combines with J gene TRBJ2-1; 9 nucleotides align to TRBD2. The V gene's germline CDR1 is KGHSH and CDR2 LQKENI. After removal of 0 bases from V and 6 bases from J, the junction contained 3 bases not matched to a gene. The CDR3 consists of 15 residues. As DNA, the CDR3 is TGTGCCAGCTCACCACCGCTAGCGGGGAGCAATGAGCAGTTCTTC. Translation: CASSPPLAGSNEQFF.

The rearrangement uses TRBV11-2 and TRBJ1-1, with D hard to call. The V and J ends lost 0 bases and 6 bases respectively, with 11 bases between them. This CDR3 has 14 amino acids. CDR1 and CDR2 (germline): SGHAT, FQNNGV. CDR3: CASSLDRGLAEAFF. CDR3 nucleotide sequence: TGTGCCAGCAGCTTAGATCGAGGGTTGGCTGAAGCTTTCTTT.

The chain couples TRBV6-5 to TRBJ2-1; unclear D gene. The length of the CDR3 is 14 residues. Germline lookup yields CDR1 MNHEY and CDR2 SVGAGI. Trimming cost V 8 bases and J 0 bases, with 11 bases left between them. This CDR3 reads CASARWPSYNEQFF. The CDR3 region has the DNA TGTGCCAGCGCTAGGTGGCCCTCCTACAATGAGCAGTTCTTC.

The CDR3 reads CAPPEHQSYEQYF. DNA for the CDR3: TGTGCCCCACCAGAACACCAATCCTACGAGCAGTACTTC. The chain joins TRBV10-3 to TRBJ2-5; D call uncertain. The J call may be incorrect, as the DNA end agrees better with TRBJ2-7. The CDR3 is made up of 13 amino acids. Germline V CDR1 and CDR2: ENHRY, SYGVKD.

This rearrangement joins TRBV7-9 to TRBJ2-3; a possible D gene is TRBD2 (6 bases). Deletions cut 2 bases from V and 1 base from J, with 10 bases between. From germline, CDR1 is SEHNR and CDR2 FQNEAQ (reference sequence). The CDR3 is 15 residues long. CDR3 region: CASSLFPGGTDTQYF. The CDR3 DNA follows: TGTGCCAGCAGCTTATTCCCGGGAGGCACAGATACGCAGTATTTT.

This chain uses TRBV7-2 with TRBJ2-5; D remains unclear. This CDR3 has 12 amino acids. V dropped 1 base and J dropped 7 bases, with 7 bases sitting between them. Germline assignment: CDR1 SGHTA and CDR2 FQGNSA. The CDR3 protein is CASSLGLRTQYF. CDR3 coding DNA: TGTGCCAGCAGCTTAGGATTAAGGACCCAGTACTTC.

The J gene is TRBJ2-5, the V gene TRBV7-8; D might be TRBD2 (6 bases). The better agreement between TRBJ2-7 and the DNA end casts doubt on the J call. This CDR3 has 13 residues. The germline CDR1 and CDR2 sequences are SGHVS and FQNEAQ. The CDR3 reads CASTFGRSYEQYF. The DNA for the CDR3 is TGTGCCAGCACCTTTGGGAGGTCCTACGAGCAGTACTTC.

The chain joins TRBV12-5 to TRBJ1-1; tentatively, D is TRBD1 (5 bases). Trimming took off 3 bases at V and 1 base at J, with 9 bases between the two ends. CDR3 length: 14 residues. Germline CDR1 and CDR2: LGHNT and FRNRAP. CDR3: CASGLGARNTEAFF. The CDR3 region has the DNA TGTGCTAGTGGTTTAGGGGCGAGGAACACTGAAGCTTTCTTT.

This chain connects TRBV12-5 to TRBJ2-6; no firm D call. This CDR3 comprises 15 residues. CDR1 and CDR2 from the germline V gene are LGHNT and FRNRAP. V gave up 5 bases and J gave up 1 base, with 9 bases separating them. CDR3 DNA: TGTGCTAGTGGTCTCCGGTTATCTGGGGCCAACGTCCTGACTTTC. This encodes CASGLRLSGANVLTF.

The genes are TRBV5-1 and TRBJ2-7; D could derive from TRBD1 or TRBD2 (5 bases each). CDR1 is SGHRS, CDR2 YFSETQ, per germline. Trimming pared 4 bases from V and 2 bases from J, leaving 13 bases between. This CDR3 is 14 amino acids long. The DNA for the CDR3 is TGCGCCAGCAGCATGGCCGGGACCGCCTACGAGCAGTACTTC. Protein product: CASSMAGTAYEQYF. Using reference TRBV5-1 and TRBJ2-7 for the parts outside the CDR3, the full variable domain is KAGVTQTPRYLIKTRGQQVTLSCSPISGHRSVSWYQQTPGQGLQFLFEYFSETQRNKGNFPGRFSGRQFSNSRSEMNVSTLELGDSALYLCASSMAGTAYEQYFGPGTRLTVT.

Concerning this clone: The identical CDR3 is also encoded by other nucleotide sequences in the sample. The chain is built from TRBV5-6 and TRBJ2-2; 12 bases align to TRBD2. This CDR3 comprises 16 residues. CDR1 is SGHDT, CDR2 YYEEEE, per germline. With 4 bases clipped from V and 4 bases from J, the junction kept 5 bases outside the gene matches. The CDR3 protein is CASSPLGLAGTGELFF. The CDR3 DNA is TGTGCCAGCAGCCCCCTGGGACTAGCGGGCACCGGGGAGCTGTTTTTT.

This chain links TRBV13 with TRBJ2-5, with D uncertain. Trimming pared 6 bases from V and 5 bases from J, leaving 13 bases between. Germline-derived CDR1 and CDR2 are PRHDT and FYEKMQ (reference sequence). The CDR3 sequence is 13 residues long. The CDR3, as DNA: TGTGCCAGCAGTTTCCGGGCCCAGGAGACCCAGTACTTC. Translation: CASSFRAQETQYF.

The rearrangement uses TRBV9 and TRBJ2-3; D might be TRBD1 (5 bases). Germline V gene data show CDR1 as SGDLS and CDR2 as YYNGEE. The CDR3 extends over 18 amino acids. The V and J ends lost 0 bases and 0 bases respectively, with 17 bases between them. CDR3: CASSVDPTGARSTDTQYF. The CDR3 DNA follows: TGTGCCAGCAGCGTAGACCCCACAGGTGCCAGGAGCACAGATACGCAGTATTTT.

The CDR3 coding sequence is TGTGCCAGCAGCGTAGGGACTGGGATCACAGATACGCAGTATTTT. Its translation: CASSVGTGITDTQYF. This chain uses TRBV9 with TRBJ2-3; perhaps TRBD2 as D (5 bases). The CDR3 loop spans 15 amino acids. V was shortened by 0 bases and J by 2 bases, with 10 bases between the two germline ends. Per the germline V gene, CDR1 is SGDLS and CDR2 is YYNGEE.

The chain recombines TRBV9 with TRBJ2-1; 7 bases map to TRBD1. The CDR3 is 12 residues long. Germline V gene data show CDR1 as SGDLS and CDR2 as YYNGEE. Trimming removed 4 bases from V and 9 bases from J; junction bases left unmatched: 4. CDR3 coding DNA: TGTGCCAGCAGCAGGGGACAGCTTGAGCAGTTCTTC. This codes for CASSRGQLEQFF.

This chain links TRBV29-1 with TRBJ2-7; a weak D match, TRBD2 (6 bases). CDR1 is SQVTM, CDR2 ANQGSEA, per germline. Trimming took 4 bases from V and 6 from J, leaving 13 bases between them. This CDR3 has 12 amino acids. The CDR3 sequence: CSVGQRRAEQYF. In DNA, the CDR3 is TGCAGCGTTGGACAGAGGAGGGCCGAGCAGTACTTC.

This chain uses TRBV19 with TRBJ1-5; D gene unclear. The germline V gene has CDR1 LNHDA and CDR2 SQIVND (reference sequence). The CDR3 runs to 15 residues. The ends were cut back, 3 bases at V and 0 bases at J, with 9 bases in the middle. The CDR3 DNA reads as TGTGCCAGTAGTATTGGCCATCATAGCAATCAGCCCCAGCATTTT. Its protein product is CASSIGHHSNQPQHF. Variable domain in full (rest from reference TRBV19 and TRBJ1-5): DGGITQSPKYLFRKEGQNVTLSCEQNLNHDAMYWYRQDPGQGLRLIYYSQIVNDFQKGDIAEGYSVSREKKESFPLTVTSAQKNPTAFYLCASSIGHHSNQPQHFGDGTRLSIL.

The chain carries TRBV30 and TRBJ2-7; D possibly matches TRBD1 or TRBD2 (6 bases each). CDR1 is GTSNPN, CDR2 SVGIG, per germline (reference sequence). The CDR3 has 13 amino acids. The V and J ends lost 6 bases and 2 bases respectively, with 14 bases between them. As DNA, the CDR3 is TGTGCCTGCAGCAGGGGAGGAACCTACGAGCAGTACTTC. This gives the protein CACSRGGTYEQYF.

The genes are TRBV5-1 and TRBJ2-1; D uncertain. Trimming took 0 bases from V and 5 from J, leaving 3 bases between them. The CDR3 is made up of 12 amino acids. Germline V gene lookup returns CDR1 SGHRS and CDR2 YFSETQ. The CDR3, as DNA: TGCGCCAGCAGCTTGGCCGACAATGAGCAGTTCTTC. It codes for CASSLADNEQFF.